What follows is one TCR beta chain and its context. Terminally differentiated effector memory CD45RA+ cells were excluded by CCR7 positive selection of CD45RO-negative cells. The CDR3 sequence is 13 residues long. Germline V CDR1 and CDR2: SNHLY, FYNNEI. The V gene lost 8 bases and the J gene lost 7 bases, with 18 bases spanning the gap. Assay used: immunoSEQ multiplex PCR; TCRdb lists only in-frame clones, some missing. The sample records about 2 million clones, about 95% being singletons. This entry belongs to a study of shared clonotypes between healthy human individuals. Sequenced: naive CD8+ T cells sorted from blood. The rearrangement joins TRBV2 to TRBJ2-7; weak D call: TRBD2 (6 bases). The origin of this receptor is a man younger than 35 in good health. The CDR3 loop reads CASVYGGIQEQYF. As DNA, the CDR3 is TGTGCCAGCGTTTATGGAGGGATTCAAGAGCAGTACTTC.